A single sample gave rise to the 20 T cell receptor beta chains below, sequenced in a study of blood T cell repertoires in COVID-19. Some clones are missing from TCRdb's copy, which holds only in-frame ones; the method was immunoSEQ multiplex PCR. This sample yields about 270,000 clones, of which 88% are seen a single time; around 2.9% belongs to the top ten. Sequencing was carried out using PBMCs or T cells enriched from blood (not recorded which). The source of these receptors is a woman aged 45 to 65 who had recovered from COVID-19.

The CDR3 reads CASSGGNSPLHF. The CDR3 nucleotides are TGTGCCAGCAGCGGGGGGAATTCACCCCTCCACTTT. This chain joins TRBV7-3 and TRBJ1-6; a weak D match, TRBD1 (5 bases). CDR3 length equals 12 residues. Per the germline V gene, CDR1 is SGHTA and CDR2 is FQGTGA. Trimming removed 5 bases at V and 7 bases at J, with 6 bases between.

The rearrangement uses TRBV7-2 and TRBJ1-1, with TRBD1 matching 9 bases. This CDR3 is 15 amino acids long. Germline trimming cut 5 bases from V and 5 bases from J; bases unmatched to any gene: 9. Germline CDR1 is SGHTA and CDR2 is FQGNSA. CDR3 coding DNA: TGTGCCAGCAGCGGGGGGACAGGGTTGATAACTGAAGCTTTCTTT. Its translation is CASSGGTGLITEAFF.

This chain joins TRBV4-1 and TRBJ2-7; TRBD2 might be the D (6 bases). Trimming shortened V by 1 base and J by 1 base, and 14 bases separated the two germline ends. The CDR3 has 16 residues. Germline assignment: CDR1 MGHRA and CDR2 YSYEKL. In nucleotides, the CDR3 is TGCGCCAGCAGCCAAGTGGACGGGGGAGGATCCTACGAGCAGTACTTC. Translating gives CASSQVDGGGSYEQYF.

The chain couples TRBV15 to TRBJ2-1; TRBD2 matches at 14 bases. Germline V gives CDR1 LNHNV, CDR2 YYDKDF (reference sequence). This CDR3 has 19 amino acids. Unmatched junction bases numbered 13, after V lost 2 bases and J lost 7 bases. The CDR3 DNA is TGTGCCACCAGCAGAAACAAGGGACTAGCGGGAGCGACTGGGAATGAGCAGTTCTTC. Translation gives CATSRNKGLAGATGNEQFF.

The chain couples TRBV7-9 to TRBJ2-2; no clear D gene. Germline V gives CDR1 SEHNR, CDR2 FQNEAQ (reference sequence). V was cut by 0 bases and J by 4 bases, with 6 bases left in between. The CDR3 is made up of 14 amino acids. CDR3 coding DNA: TGTGCCAGCAGCTTAGCTTCAGGCACCGGGGAGCTGTTTTTT. Residues: CASSLASGTGELFF.

This clone was found once. The chain uses TRBV6-1 and TRBJ2-2, with D possibly being TRBD1 (7 bases). Trimming took off 2 bases at V and 2 bases at J, with 18 bases between the two ends. Germline values: CDR1 MNHNS, CDR2 SASEGT. This CDR3 is built from 18 residues. The CDR3 spells CASSEFVRGVLNTGELFF. CDR3 coding DNA: TGTGCCAGCAGTGAATTTGTCAGGGGGGTGCTTAACACCGGGGAGCTGTTTTTT.

V and J are TRBV9 and TRBJ1-3; TRBD1 is a possible D gene (6 bases). The CDR3 runs 14 residues. The ends were cut back, 3 bases at V and 4 bases at J, with 11 bases in the middle. Germline V gives CDR1 SGDLS, CDR2 YYNGEE. For the CDR3, the DNA is TGTGCCAGCAGCGACAGGGTTGGAGGAAACACCATATATTTT. It yields the protein CASSDRVGGNTIYF.

V is TRBV6-6 and J is TRBJ1-4, with D maybe TRBD1 (6 bases). V lost 2 bases, J lost 4 bases, and 11 bases lay in between. CDR1 is MNHNY and CDR2 is SVGAGI in the germline V gene (reference sequence). The CDR3 length is 15 residues. CDR3 sequence: CASSYQDSINEKLFF. CDR3 sequence (DNA): TGTGCCAGCAGTTACCAGGACAGTATTAATGAAAAACTGTTTTTT.

The chain recombines TRBV9 with TRBJ2-7, with 13 nucleotides matching TRBD2. The germline V gene encodes CDR1 SGDLS and CDR2 YYNGEE. The CDR3 runs to 16 residues. V shed 0 bases and J 7 bases; nucleotides not matched to a gene: 7. DNA of the CDR3: TGTGCCAGCAGCGTAGGGGTAGGACTAGCGGGAGAAGAGCAGTACTTC. Its translation: CASSVGVGLAGEEQYF.

This chain connects TRBV2 to TRBJ2-7; tentative D call: TRBD1 (6 bases). V lost 7 bases and J lost 3, with 10 bases in between. Germline CDR1 reads SNHLY; CDR2 reads FYNNEI. The CDR3 length is 12 residues. The CDR3 sequence is CASKEQGYEQYF. The CDR3 coding sequence is TGTGCCAGCAAGGAACAGGGCTACGAGCAGTACTTC.

V is TRBV6-5 and J is TRBJ2-7; possible D gene TRBD1, 5 bases. The CDR3 totals 12 residues. In germline, CDR1 is MNHEY, CDR2 SVGAGI. Trimming took off 6 bases at V and 5 bases at J, with 11 bases between the two ends. DNA for the CDR3: TGTGCCAGCAGCCGGGCAGGGAACGAGCAGTACTTC. This codes for CASSRAGNEQYF.

This clone came up a few times. V is TRBV10-2 and J is TRBJ2-7; 10 bases line up with TRBD1. CDR3 length: 12 residues. Germline-derived CDR1 and CDR2 are WSHSY and SAAADI. V lost 6 bases and J lost 6; bases outside the gene matches: 2. The CDR3 protein is CASRDRGSEQYF. The CDR3, as DNA: TGCGCCAGCAGGGACAGGGGGAGCGAGCAGTACTTC.

This chain connects TRBV13 to TRBJ2-7; 13 bases fit TRBD2. Germline lookup yields CDR1 PRHDT and CDR2 FYEKMQ (reference sequence). V gave up 4 bases and J gave up 7 bases; unmatched junction bases: 7. This CDR3 region has 15 residues. CDR3 protein: CASSSRGLAGREQYF. For the CDR3, the DNA is TGTGCCAGCAGCTCCAGGGGACTAGCGGGACGGGAGCAGTACTTC.

This clone was seen a few times. This rearrangement joins TRBV7-3 to TRBJ2-2; D gene ambiguous. V gave up 2 bases and J gave up 2 bases, with 12 bases separating them. The germline V gene has CDR1 SGHTA and CDR2 FQGTGA. The CDR3 spans 16 residues. The CDR3 reads CASSLGPGLNTGELFF. In DNA, the CDR3 is TGTGCCAGCAGCTTAGGTCCAGGATTAAACACCGGGGAGCTGTTTTTT.

The V and J genes are TRBV7-9 and TRBJ2-6; possible D gene TRBD1, 5 bases. This CDR3 is 17 amino acids long. From germline, CDR1 is SEHNR and CDR2 FQNEAQ (reference sequence). V shed 5 bases and J shed 0 bases, with 14 bases lying between them. DNA of the CDR3: TGTGCCAGCAGCCCACAGACGGACAACTCTGGGGCCAACGTCCTGACTTTC. Its protein is CASSPQTDNSGANVLTF.

The CDR3 coding sequence is TGTGCCTGGAGGTTACTAGTTTTGTCCTACAATGAGCAGTTCTTC. Its translation: CAWRLLVLSYNEQFF. The J gene is TRBJ2-1, the V gene TRBV30, with a weak D call TRBD2 (5 bases). CDR3 length: 15 residues. The germline CDR1 and CDR2 sequences are GTSNPN and SVGIG (reference sequence). Trimming shortened V by 3 bases and J by 1 base, and 13 bases separated the two germline ends. The full variable domain, its missing parts supplied by reference TRBV30 and TRBJ2-1, is SQTIHQWPATLVQPVGSPLSLECTVEGTSNPNLYWYRQAAGRGLQLLFYSVGIGQISSEVPQNLSASRPQDRQFILSSKKLLLSDSGFYLCAWRLLVLSYNEQFFGPGTRLTVL.

This chain links TRBV4-1 with TRBJ2-1; TRBD1 matches 7 bases. V shed 0 bases and J 4 bases; nucleotides not matched to a gene: 6. The germline V gene has CDR1 MGHRA and CDR2 YSYEKL. The CDR3 is made up of 16 amino acids. CDR3 DNA sequence: TGCGCCAGCAGCCAAGAACCGACAGGGAATTACAATGAGCAGTTCTTC. Translation: CASSQEPTGNYNEQFF.

This sequence joins TRBV11-2 and TRBJ1-4; 7 bases match TRBD1. V dropped 4 bases and J dropped 7; count of bases not matched to a gene: 6. The germline gives CDR1 SGHAT, CDR2 FQNNGV. The CDR3 totals 14 residues. This CDR3 is CASSSRQGGEKLFF. DNA of the CDR3: TGTGCCAGCAGCTCCCGACAGGGCGGTGAAAAACTGTTTTTT. Filled out from reference TRBV11-2 and TRBJ1-4, the complete variable domain reads EAGVAQSPRYKIIEKRQSVAFWCNPISGHATLYWYQQILGQGPKLLIQFQNNGVVDDSQLPKDRFSAERLKGVDSTLKIQPAKLEDSAVYLCASSSRQGGEKLFFGSGTQLSVL.

The chain links TRBV21-1 to TRBJ1-1; TRBD1 is taken as the D call from the table, unchecked against the DNA. TRBV21-1 is listed as a pseudogene. CDR3 length: 18 amino acids. This chain's CDR3 is CASSKASGTGSLNTEAFF. The CDR3 DNA sequence: TGTGCCAGCAGCAAAGCTAGCGGGACAGGGAGTTTGAACACTGAAGCTTTCTTT.

This sequence joins TRBV12-5 and TRBJ1-5, with a tentative D call TRBD1 (6 bases). Germline CDR1 is LGHNT and CDR2 is FRNRAP. The CDR3 consists of 12 residues. The V end lost 6 bases, the J end lost 6 bases, and 9 bases lay between the germline ends. The CDR3 here is CASGKDSQPQHF. The CDR3 coding sequence is TGTGCTAGTGGCAAGGACAGTCAGCCCCAGCATTTT.